The clone carrying this T cell receptor (beta chain) has just one count. Its cognate antigen is unknown. Germline CDR1 reads SGHKS; CDR2 reads YYEKEE (reference sequence). This CDR3 contains 14 residues. The V and J ends lost 1 base and 3 bases respectively, with 11 bases between them. The data originate from a study of T cell clones after liver transplantation. Study summary: Standard immunosuppression, with no induction, continued until 12-24 months after transplant.

Data came from immunoSEQ multiplex PCR; TCRdb stores just in-frame clones and leaves some out. The top ten hold approximately 0.47% of the sample, which has tens of thousands of clones, roughly 85% seen once. Findings of the study overall: Donor-reactive sequences fell more than third party-reactive ones, suggesting partial deletion.

The rearrangement uses TRBV5-5 and TRBJ2-7; D may be TRBD1 or TRBD2 (5 bases each). The sequence derives from a human patient who received a liver transplant. Some T cells may have originated in the graft donor. The sample was CD4+ T cells from blood, taken 46 months after liver transplant. CDR3 sequence reads: CASSLRGSGYEQYF. The CDR3 DNA is TGTGCCAGCAGCTTGCGGGGCTCGGGCTACGAGCAGTACTTC.